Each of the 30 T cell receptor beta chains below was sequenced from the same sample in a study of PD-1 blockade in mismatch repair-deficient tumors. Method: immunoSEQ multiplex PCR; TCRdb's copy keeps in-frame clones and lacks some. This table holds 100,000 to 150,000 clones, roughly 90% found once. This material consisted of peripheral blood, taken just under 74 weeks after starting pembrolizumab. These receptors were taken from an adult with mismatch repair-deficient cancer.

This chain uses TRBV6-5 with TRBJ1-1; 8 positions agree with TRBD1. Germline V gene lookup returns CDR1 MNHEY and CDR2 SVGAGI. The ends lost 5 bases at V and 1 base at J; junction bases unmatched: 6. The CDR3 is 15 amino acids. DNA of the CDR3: TGTGCCAGCAGTCGAGGGACAGGAAAGAACACTGAAGCTTTCTTT. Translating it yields CASSRGTGKNTEAFF.

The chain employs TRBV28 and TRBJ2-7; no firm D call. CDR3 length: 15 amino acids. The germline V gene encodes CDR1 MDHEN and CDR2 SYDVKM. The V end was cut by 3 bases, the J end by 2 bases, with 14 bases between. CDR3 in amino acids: CASSFTGLRTYEQYF. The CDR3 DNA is TGTGCCAGCAGTTTCACCGGGCTGCGAACCTACGAGCAGTACTTC.

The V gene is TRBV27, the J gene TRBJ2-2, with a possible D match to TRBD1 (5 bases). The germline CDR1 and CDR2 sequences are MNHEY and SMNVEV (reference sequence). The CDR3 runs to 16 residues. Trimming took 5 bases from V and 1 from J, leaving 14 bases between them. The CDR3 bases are TGTGCCAGCAGTCCATTAGTAGGGGAGAACACCGGGGAGCTGTTTTTT. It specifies CASSPLVGENTGELFF.

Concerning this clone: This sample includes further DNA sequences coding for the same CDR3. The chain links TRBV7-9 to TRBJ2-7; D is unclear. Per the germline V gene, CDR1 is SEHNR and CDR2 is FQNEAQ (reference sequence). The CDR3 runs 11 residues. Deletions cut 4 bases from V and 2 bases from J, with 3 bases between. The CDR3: CASSSTYEQYF. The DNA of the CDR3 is TGTGCCAGCAGCTCAACCTACGAGCAGTACTTC.

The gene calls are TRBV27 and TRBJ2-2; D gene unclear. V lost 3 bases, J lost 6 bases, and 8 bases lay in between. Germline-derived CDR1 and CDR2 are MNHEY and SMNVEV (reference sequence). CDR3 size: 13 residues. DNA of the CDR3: TGTGCCAGCAGTTTTCAGGCTCCCGGGGAGCTGTTTTTT. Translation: CASSFQAPGELFF.

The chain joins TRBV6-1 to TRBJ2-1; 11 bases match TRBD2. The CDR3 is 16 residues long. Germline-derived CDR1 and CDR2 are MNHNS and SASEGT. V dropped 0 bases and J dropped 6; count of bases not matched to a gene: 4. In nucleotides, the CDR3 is TGTGCCAGCAGTGAAGCTCTTGGACTAGCGGGCAATGAGCAGTTCTTC. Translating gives CASSEALGLAGNEQFF.

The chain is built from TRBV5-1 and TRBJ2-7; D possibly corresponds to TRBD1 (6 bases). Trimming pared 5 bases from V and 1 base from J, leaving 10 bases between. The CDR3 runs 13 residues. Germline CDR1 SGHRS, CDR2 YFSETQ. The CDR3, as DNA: TGCGCCAGCAGGGAAACAGGGTCCTACGAGCAGTACTTC. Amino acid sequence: CASRETGSYEQYF.

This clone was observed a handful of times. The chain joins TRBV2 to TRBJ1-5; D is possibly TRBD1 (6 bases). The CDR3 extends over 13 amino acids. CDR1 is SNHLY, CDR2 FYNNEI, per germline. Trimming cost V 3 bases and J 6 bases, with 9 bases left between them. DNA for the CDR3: TGTGCCAGCAGTGAGGGGGGGCCTCAGCCCCAGCATTTT. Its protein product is CASSEGGPQPQHF.

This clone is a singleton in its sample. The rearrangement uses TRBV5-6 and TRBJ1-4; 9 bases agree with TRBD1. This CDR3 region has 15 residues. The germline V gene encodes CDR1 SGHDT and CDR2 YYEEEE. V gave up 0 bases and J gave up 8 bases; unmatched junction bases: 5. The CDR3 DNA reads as TGTGCCAGCAGCTTGGCCGGGACAGGGTTGGAAAAACTGTTTTTT. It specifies CASSLAGTGLEKLFF.

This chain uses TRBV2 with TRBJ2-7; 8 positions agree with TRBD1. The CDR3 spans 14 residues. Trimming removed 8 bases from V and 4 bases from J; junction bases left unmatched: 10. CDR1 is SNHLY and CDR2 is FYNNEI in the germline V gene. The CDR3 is CASVPDRGPYEQYF. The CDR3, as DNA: TGTGCCAGCGTACCTGACAGGGGACCATACGAGCAGTACTTC.

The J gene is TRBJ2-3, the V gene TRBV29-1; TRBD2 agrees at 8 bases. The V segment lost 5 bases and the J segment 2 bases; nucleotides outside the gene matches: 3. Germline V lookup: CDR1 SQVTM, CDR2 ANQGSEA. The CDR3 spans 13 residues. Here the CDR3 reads CSVLAGFTDTQYF. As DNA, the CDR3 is TGCAGCGTTCTAGCGGGTTTCACAGATACGCAGTATTTT.

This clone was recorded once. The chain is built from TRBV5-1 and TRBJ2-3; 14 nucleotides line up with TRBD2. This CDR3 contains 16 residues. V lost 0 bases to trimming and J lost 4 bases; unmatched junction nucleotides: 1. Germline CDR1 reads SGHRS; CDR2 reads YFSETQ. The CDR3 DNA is TGCGCCAGCAGCTTGGTGGGACTAGCGGGAGCAGATACGCAGTATTTT. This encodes CASSLVGLAGADTQYF.

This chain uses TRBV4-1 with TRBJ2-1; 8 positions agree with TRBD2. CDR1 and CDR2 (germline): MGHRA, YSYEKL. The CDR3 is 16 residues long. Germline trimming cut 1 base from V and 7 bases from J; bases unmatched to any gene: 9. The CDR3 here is CASSQVKPGGVNEQFF. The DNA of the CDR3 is TGCGCCAGCAGCCAAGTTAAGCCGGGAGGGGTGAATGAGCAGTTCTTC.

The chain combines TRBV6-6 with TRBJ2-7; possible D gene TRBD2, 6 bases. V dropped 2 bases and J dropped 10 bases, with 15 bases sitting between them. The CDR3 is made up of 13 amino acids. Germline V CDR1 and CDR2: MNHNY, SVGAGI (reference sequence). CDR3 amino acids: CASSYRSGERQYF. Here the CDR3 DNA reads TGTGCCAGCAGTTACCGGTCGGGAGAGAGACAGTACTTC.

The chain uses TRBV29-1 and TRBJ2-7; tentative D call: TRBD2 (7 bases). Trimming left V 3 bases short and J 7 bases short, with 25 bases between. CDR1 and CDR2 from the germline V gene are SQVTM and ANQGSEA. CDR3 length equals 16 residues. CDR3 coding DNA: TGCAGCGTTGAGGGGGCTTGGCAGGGAGGGTTCAGGGAGCAGTACTTC. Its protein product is CSVEGAWQGGFREQYF.

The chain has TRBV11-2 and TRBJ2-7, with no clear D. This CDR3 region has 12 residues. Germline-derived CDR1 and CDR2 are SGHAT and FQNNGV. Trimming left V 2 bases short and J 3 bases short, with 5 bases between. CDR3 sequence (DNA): TGTGCCAGCAGCTTAACATACTACGAGCAGTACTTC. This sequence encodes CASSLTYYEQYF.

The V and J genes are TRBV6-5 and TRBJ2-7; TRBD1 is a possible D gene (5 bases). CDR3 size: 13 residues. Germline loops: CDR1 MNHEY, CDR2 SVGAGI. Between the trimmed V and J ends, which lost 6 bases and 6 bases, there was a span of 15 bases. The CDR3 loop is CASSQEQGPEQYF. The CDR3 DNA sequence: TGTGCCAGCAGCCAAGAGCAGGGTCCCGAGCAGTACTTC.

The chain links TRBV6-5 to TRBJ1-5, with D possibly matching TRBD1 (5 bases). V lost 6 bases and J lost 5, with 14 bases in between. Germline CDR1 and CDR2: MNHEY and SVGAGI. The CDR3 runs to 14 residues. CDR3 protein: CASSPFGRDQPQHF. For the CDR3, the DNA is TGTGCCAGCAGCCCATTCGGCAGGGATCAGCCCCAGCATTTT.

The CDR3 DNA follows: TGCGCCAGCAGCCCCGCCAACCTGGGCAGGAGGGAGACCCAGTACTTC. This sequence encodes CASSPANLGRRETQYF. This chain uses TRBV4-3 with TRBJ2-5, with D tentatively TRBD2 (5 bases). The CDR3 consists of 16 residues. Trimming shortened V by 4 bases and J by 5 bases, and 20 bases separated the two germline ends. Germline assignment: CDR1 LGHNA and CDR2 YSLEER.

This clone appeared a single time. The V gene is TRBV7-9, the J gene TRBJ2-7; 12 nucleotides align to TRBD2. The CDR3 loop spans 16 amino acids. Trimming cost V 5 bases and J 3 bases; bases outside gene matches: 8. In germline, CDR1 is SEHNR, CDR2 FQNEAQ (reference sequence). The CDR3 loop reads CASSPKRTSGVYEQYF. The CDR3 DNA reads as TGTGCCAGCAGCCCGAAGAGGACTAGCGGGGTCTACGAGCAGTACTTC.

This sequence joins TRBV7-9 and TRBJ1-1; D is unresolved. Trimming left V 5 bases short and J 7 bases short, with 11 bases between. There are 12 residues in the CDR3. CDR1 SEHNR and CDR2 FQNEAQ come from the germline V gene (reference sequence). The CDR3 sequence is CASSRQTREAFF. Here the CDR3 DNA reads TGTGCCAGCAGCCGCCAGACTCGTGAAGCTTTCTTT.

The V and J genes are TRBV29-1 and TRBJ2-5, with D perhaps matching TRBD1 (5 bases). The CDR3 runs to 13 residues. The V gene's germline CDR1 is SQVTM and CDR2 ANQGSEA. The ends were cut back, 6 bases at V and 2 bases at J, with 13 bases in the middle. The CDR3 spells CSVEQDGQETQYF. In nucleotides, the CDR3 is TGCAGCGTAGAACAGGACGGACAAGAGACCCAGTACTTC.

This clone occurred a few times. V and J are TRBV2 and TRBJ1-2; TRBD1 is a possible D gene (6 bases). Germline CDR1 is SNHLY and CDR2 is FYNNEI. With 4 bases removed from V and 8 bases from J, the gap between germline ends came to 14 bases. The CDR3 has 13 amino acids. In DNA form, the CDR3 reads TGTGCCAGCAGTGGGACAGCTACTAAGGGCTACACCTTC. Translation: CASSGTATKGYTF.

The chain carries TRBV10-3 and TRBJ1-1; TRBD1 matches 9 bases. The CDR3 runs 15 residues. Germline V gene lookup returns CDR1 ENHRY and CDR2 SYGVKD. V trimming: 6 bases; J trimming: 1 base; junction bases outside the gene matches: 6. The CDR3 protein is CAISVTGGGNTEAFF. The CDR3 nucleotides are TGTGCCATCAGCGTGACAGGGGGTGGGAACACTGAAGCTTTCTTT.

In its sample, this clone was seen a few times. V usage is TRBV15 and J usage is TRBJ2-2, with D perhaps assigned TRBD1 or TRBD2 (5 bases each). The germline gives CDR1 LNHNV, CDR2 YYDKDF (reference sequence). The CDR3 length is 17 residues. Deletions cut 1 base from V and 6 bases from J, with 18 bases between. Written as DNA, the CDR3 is TGTGCCACCAGCAGAGGCCAGGGTGCTAGCCGGGCCGGGGAGCTGTTTTTT. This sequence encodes CATSRGQGASRAGELFF.

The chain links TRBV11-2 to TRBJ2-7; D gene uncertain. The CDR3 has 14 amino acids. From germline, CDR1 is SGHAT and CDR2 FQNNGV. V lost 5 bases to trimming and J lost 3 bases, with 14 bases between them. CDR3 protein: CASSLLGPNYEQYF. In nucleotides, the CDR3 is TGTGCCAGCAGCCTGCTTGGGCCCAACTACGAGCAGTACTTC.

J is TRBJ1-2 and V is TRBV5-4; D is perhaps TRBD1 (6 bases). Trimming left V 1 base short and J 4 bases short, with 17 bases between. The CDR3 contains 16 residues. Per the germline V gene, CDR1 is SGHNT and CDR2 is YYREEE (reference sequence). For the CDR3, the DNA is TGTGCCAGCAGCTTGTTGGATTACGGACAGAGCTATGGCTACACCTTC. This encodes CASSLLDYGQSYGYTF. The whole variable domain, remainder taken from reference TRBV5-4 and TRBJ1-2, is ETGVTQSPTHLIKTRGQQVTLRCSSQSGHNTVSWYQQALGQGPQFIFQYYREEENGRGNFPPRFSGLQFPNYSSELNVNALELDDSALYLCASSLLDYGQSYGYTFGSGTRLTVV.

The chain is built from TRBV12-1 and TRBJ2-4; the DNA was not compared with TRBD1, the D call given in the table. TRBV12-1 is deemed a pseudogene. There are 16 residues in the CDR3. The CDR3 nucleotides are TGTGCCAGCAGCTCAGGGACACCTAAGGGGAAAAACATTCAGTACTTC. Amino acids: CASSSGTPKGKNIQYF.

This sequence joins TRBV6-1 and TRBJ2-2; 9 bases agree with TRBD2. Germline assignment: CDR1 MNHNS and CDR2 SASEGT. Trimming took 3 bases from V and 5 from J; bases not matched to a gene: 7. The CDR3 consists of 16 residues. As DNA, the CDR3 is TGTGCCAGCAGTGATCTTCTAGCGGGGTTAACCGGGGAGCTGTTTTTT. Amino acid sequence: CASSDLLAGLTGELFF.

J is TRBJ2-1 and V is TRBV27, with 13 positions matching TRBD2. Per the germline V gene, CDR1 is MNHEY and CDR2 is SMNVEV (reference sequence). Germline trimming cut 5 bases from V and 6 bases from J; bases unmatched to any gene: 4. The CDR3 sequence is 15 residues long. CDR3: CASSPGTSGINEQFF. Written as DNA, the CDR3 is TGTGCCAGCAGTCCCGGGACTAGCGGGATCAATGAGCAGTTCTTC.